The 7 T cell receptor beta chains below all came from one sample that was sequenced in a study of Tregs in tolerant kidney transplant recipients. The data were produced by immunoSEQ multiplex PCR, yet TCRdb's version contains in-frame clones alone and is incomplete. The table includes tens of thousands of clones, 93% detected once. The sequencing here drew on CD4+ T cells from blood, taken before the transplant. The origin of the receptors is a human donor who received a combined kidney and bone marrow transplant.

This clone was observed a single time. CDR3 residues: CAPGADFDFTDTQYF. The CDR3 DNA sequence: TGTGCCCCGGGAGCTGATTTTGACTTCACAGATACGCAGTATTTT. This chain joins TRBV15 and TRBJ2-3, with D perhaps matching TRBD2 (6 bases). CDR3 length equals 15 residues. The germline gives CDR1 LNHNV, CDR2 YYDKDF (reference sequence). Trimming stripped 11 bases from V and 2 bases from J, with 20 bases between.

Turning to this clone: The sample contains more than one DNA sequence encoding this CDR3. The V and J genes are TRBV29-1 and TRBJ2-1; 13 nucleotides match TRBD2. The germline CDR1 and CDR2 sequences are SQVTM and ANQGSEA. This CDR3 has 15 amino acids. The junction had 4 bases not matched to a gene; V was cut back by 6 bases and J by 2 bases. This CDR3 is CSVGGTSGAYNEQFF. CDR3 DNA sequence: TGCAGCGTGGGTGGGACTAGCGGGGCCTACAATGAGCAGTTCTTC.

This clone has just one count. The V gene is TRBV29-1, the J gene TRBJ1-2, with a possible D match to TRBD1 (5 bases). Germline V gene sequence: CDR1 SQVTM, CDR2 ANQGSEA. V lost 6 bases, J lost 4 bases, and 12 bases lay in between. The CDR3 is 12 residues long. Here the CDR3 DNA reads TGCAGCGTCTTGACAGTTTCCTATGGCTACACCTTC. Residues: CSVLTVSYGYTF.

The chain combines TRBV5-8 with TRBJ2-5; 10 bases align to TRBD2. This CDR3 spans 15 amino acids. Germline V gene sequence: CDR1 SGHTS, CDR2 YDEGEE. The trim removed 1 base at V and 5 bases at J, leaving 5 bases unmatched. The CDR3 protein is CASSLLAGVDETQYF. The CDR3 coding sequence is TGTGCCAGCAGCTTGCTAGCGGGAGTTGATGAGACCCAGTACTTC.

About this clone itself: Other DNA sequences within the sample encode an identical CDR3. The chain combines TRBV10-3 with TRBJ2-1; D is uncertain. This CDR3 is 15 amino acids long. Germline lookup yields CDR1 ENHRY and CDR2 SYGVKD. V dropped 0 bases and J dropped 3 bases, with 9 bases sitting between them. CDR3 protein: CAISESSTDYNEQFF. The CDR3 bases are TGTGCCATCAGTGAGTCATCAACAGACTACAATGAGCAGTTCTTC.

The rearrangement links TRBV7-6 to TRBJ1-5; the D gene is possibly TRBD1 (5 bases). This CDR3 has 19 residues. The V gene lost 0 bases and the J gene lost 0 bases, with 18 bases spanning the gap. Germline values: CDR1 SGHVS, CDR2 FNYEAQ. As DNA, the CDR3 is TGTGCCAGCAGCTTAGCGATCCAGGATTCAGGGTATAGCAATCAGCCCCAGCATTTT. It codes for CASSLAIQDSGYSNQPQHF. The full variable domain, its missing parts supplied by reference TRBV7-6 and TRBJ1-5, is GAGVSQSPRYKVTKRGQDVALRCDPISGHVSLYWYRQALGQGPEFLTYFNYEAQQDKSGLPNDRFSAERPEGSISTLTIQRTEQRDSAMYRCASSLAIQDSGYSNQPQHFGDGTRLSIL.

A word on this clone: Other DNA sequences in this sample translate to the same CDR3. The chain uses TRBV18 and TRBJ2-5; tentative D call: TRBD1 (6 bases). CDR1 KGHSH and CDR2 LQKENI come from the germline V gene. This CDR3 has 14 residues. V lost 3 bases to trimming and J lost 0 bases, with 8 bases between them. CDR3 sequence reads: CASSPYRDQETQYF. In DNA form, the CDR3 reads TGTGCCAGCTCACCGTACAGGGACCAAGAGACCCAGTACTTC.